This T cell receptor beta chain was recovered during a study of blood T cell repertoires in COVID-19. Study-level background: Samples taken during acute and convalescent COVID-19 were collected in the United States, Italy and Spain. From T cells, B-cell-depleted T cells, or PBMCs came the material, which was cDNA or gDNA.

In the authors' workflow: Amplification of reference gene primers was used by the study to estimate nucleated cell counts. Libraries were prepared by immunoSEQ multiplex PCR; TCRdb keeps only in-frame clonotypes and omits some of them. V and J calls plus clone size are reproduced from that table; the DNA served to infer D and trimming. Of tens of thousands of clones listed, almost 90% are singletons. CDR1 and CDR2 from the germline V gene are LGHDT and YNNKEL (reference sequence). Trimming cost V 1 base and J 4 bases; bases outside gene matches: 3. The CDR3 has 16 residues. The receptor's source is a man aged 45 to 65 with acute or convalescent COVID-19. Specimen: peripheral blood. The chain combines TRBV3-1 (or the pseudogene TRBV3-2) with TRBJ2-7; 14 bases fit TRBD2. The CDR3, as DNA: TGTGCCAGCAGCCAAGGGACTAGCGGGAGGTTTTACGAGCAGTACTTC. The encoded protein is CASSQGTSGRFYEQYF.